Below, one T cell receptor (beta chain) is given with its context. Method: immunoSEQ multiplex PCR; TCRdb's copy keeps in-frame clones and lacks some. Of roughly 34,000 clones listed, 86% are singletons. These data belong to a study of sequential checkpoint blockade in melanoma. As for the study in general: After both sequences, patients received maintenance nivolumab.

This CDR3 is 14 amino acids long. The germline gives CDR1 SGDLS, CDR2 YYNGEE. The V end was cut by 2 bases, the J end by 2 bases, with 10 bases between. Treatment defined: randomized to nivolumab then ipilimumab (arm A) or the reverse (arm B). Patients had received no earlier DNA-damaging chemotherapy. Sorted cells were live CD3+CD8+, lacking CD19 and CD56, from PBMCs. The origin of this receptor is a human donor with melanoma. The sample consisted of CD8+ T cells sorted from blood (inferred from file names), taken from a patient given nivolumab and ipilimumab in sequence. This rearrangement joins TRBV9 to TRBJ2-5; a weak D match, TRBD1 (5 bases). CDR3 DNA: TGTGCCAGCAGCGTTGGACAAATACAAGAGACCCAGTACTTC. This codes for CASSVGQIQETQYF.